This T cell receptor beta chain is drawn from a study of shared clonotypes between healthy human individuals. Study-wide context: Donors had three CD4 naive, three CD4 memory, two CD8 naive and one CD8 memory plate apiece.

The CDR3 has 15 residues. The V and J ends lost 7 bases and 0 bases respectively, with 16 bases between them. Germline CDR1 reads SEHNR; CDR2 reads FQNEAQ (reference sequence). Division of CD4+ cells produced a CD45RA+ naive subset and a CD45RA-negative memory subset. Data came from immunoSEQ multiplex PCR; TCRdb stores just in-frame clones and leaves some out. There are under 650,000 clones in the sample; 95% to 97% occur only once, and 0.06% lies in the top ten. Specimen: naive CD4+ T cells sorted from blood. Stated subset: CD45RA+ positively selected. The TCR was taken from a woman aged 25 to 39 in good health. The J gene is TRBJ2-7, the V gene TRBV7-9; TRBD1 is a possible D gene (6 bases). The CDR3: CASTQGLSSSYEQYF. The CDR3 nucleotides are TGTGCCAGCACCCAGGGGCTATCCAGCTCCTACGAGCAGTACTTC.